This TCR beta chain appears in the sequencing data of a study of T cells expressing NK-cell markers. General observations from the study: Specificity for HCMV among expanded NKG2C+ T cell clones was not established. Six of the donors carried dominant NKG2C+ clonotypes that took up 1.0-7.0% of their CD8+ T cells.

Germline CDR1 reads DFQATT; CDR2 reads SNEGSKA (reference sequence). CDR3 length: 13 amino acids. One entry per CDR3 protein, without DNA, is what TCRdb gives after re-calling the 5' RACE reads. Its listing shows approximately 460,000 distinct CDR3 sequences. In regard to this clonotype: The antigen remains unidentified.

Sequenced material: blood T cells: a sorted CD56 or NKG2C T cell subset, CD4+ or CD8+ T cells, or bulk PBMC T cells (not recorded which). This clonotype originated in a woman aged 18 to 75 in good health. V gene TRBV20-1 combines with J gene TRBJ1-5; with no DNA, the TCRdb D assignment of TRBD1 cannot be verified. Here the CDR3 reads CSAGLGVNQPQHF.